The 8 T cell receptor beta chains given below trace back to one sample, sequenced in a study of T cell repertoires in cytomegalovirus infection. TCRdb reprocessed the reads via MiXCR and lists one record per CDR3 protein. The sample has about 830,000 distinct CDR3 sequences; 30% to 35% are singletons. For these receptors, no antigen is known. The sample consisted of cultured CD8+ T cells from PBMCs, taken from culture after CMV antigen stimulation. These receptors were taken from a human donor in good health (CMV status not recorded). Some clones in this sample may be carry-over from other donors' samples.

The genes are TRBV27 and TRBJ2-1; D is possibly TRBD2 (5 bases). V lost 3 bases, J lost 8 bases, and 17 bases lay in between. CDR3 size: 15 residues. Germline-derived CDR1 and CDR2 are MNHEY and SMNVEV (reference sequence). CDR3: CASSLKDSPWDEQFF. CDR3 nucleotide sequence: TGTGCCAGCAGTTTGAAGGACTCTCCCTGGGATGAGCAGTTCTTC.

As to this clonotype: At one end the junction does not follow the germline gene, possibly because of a read error. The chain links TRBV5-4 to TRBJ2-7; 8 bases align to TRBD1. The V gene's germline CDR1 is SGHNT and CDR2 YYREEE (reference sequence). The CDR3 extends over 15 amino acids. CDR3 coding DNA: TGTACCAGCAGCTTGGCCAAGGACAGGGTCCACGAGCAGTACTTC. Its translation: CTSSLAKDRVHEQYF.

In regard to this clonotype: A much larger clonotype is one base distant, so this may be a read error. The chain is built from TRBV7-2 and TRBJ1-1; TRBD1 matches at 7 bases. CDR1 is SGHTA and CDR2 is FQGNSA in the germline V gene. CDR3 length: 16 amino acids. The CDR3 nucleotides read TGTGCCAGCAGCTATCTCGGCGGGGAGGGGGCCACTGAAGATTTCTTT. It is translated as CASSYLGGEGATEDFF.

The chain links TRBV6-5 to TRBJ2-5, with 8 positions matching TRBD2. V was clipped by 4 bases and J by 5 bases; unmatched bases: 15. There are 17 residues in the CDR3. CDR1 is MNHEY and CDR2 is SVGAGI in the germline V gene. This CDR3 is CASSFGTSASFEETQYF. The CDR3 bases are TGTGCCAGCAGTTTTGGGACTAGTGCCTCCTTCGAGGAGACCCAGTACTTC.

This clonotype has a count of ten or more. In DNA, the CDR3 is TGTGCCAGCAGTTTACTGGGTGACACTGAAGCTTTCTTT. Translating gives CASSLLGDTEAFF. V and J are TRBV12-3 or TRBV12-4 and TRBJ1-1; no firm D call. The CDR3 extends over 13 amino acids. Trimming stripped 2 bases from V and 3 bases from J, with 7 bases between.

The V and J genes are TRBV6-2 or TRBV6-3 and TRBJ2-3; TRBD1 or TRBD2 may be the D gene (6 bases each). V was cut by 1 base and J by 7 bases, with 12 bases left in between. The CDR3 contains 14 residues. CDR1 MNHEY and CDR2 SVGEGT come from the germline V gene. CDR3 amino acids: CASSYLQGRNTQYF. DNA of the CDR3: TGTGCCAGCAGTTACTTGCAGGGGAGGAATACGCAGTATTTT.

This chain uses TRBV4-1 with TRBJ2-3; the D gene is possibly TRBD2 (5 bases). V shed 0 bases and J shed 5 bases, with 12 bases lying between them. Germline values: CDR1 MGHRA, CDR2 YSYEKL. The CDR3 covers 15 residues. The CDR3 loop reads CASSQEIARGDTQYF. The DNA of the CDR3 is TGCGCCAGCAGCCAAGAAATCGCCCGGGGAGATACGCAGTATTTT.

This clonotype was picked up a small number of times. The chain has TRBV27 and TRBJ2-5; D unresolved. Looked up from germline, CDR1 is MNHEY and CDR2 is SMNVEV (reference sequence). The CDR3 runs 11 residues. V was trimmed by 3 bases and J by 7 bases, leaving 6 bases between them. This CDR3 is CASSFGLTQYF. CDR3 in DNA: TGTGCCAGCAGTTTCGGCCTGACCCAGTACTTC.